Presented here are 32 T cell receptor beta chains from one specimen sequenced in a study of CD8 T cells in ankylosing spondylitis. No antigen has been identified for these receptors. TCRdb fed the 5' RACE reads into MiXCR, producing one record per CDR3 protein. The profile shows under 850,000 distinct CDR3 sequences, around 19% of them singletons. Overall study findings and caveats: Eight or nine highly homologous variants formed a TCR beta motif that appeared characteristic of ankylosing spondylitis blood.

Sequencing was done on a sample of blood, either unsorted or a sorted T cell fraction (not recorded which). These TCRs come from a male donor with ankylosing spondylitis.

This clonotype appeared many times. One junction end disagrees with the germline gene, perhaps due to a read error. The J gene is TRBJ2-2, the V gene TRBV7-2; D possibly corresponds to TRBD1 (5 bases). The CDR3 consists of 13 residues. Germline values: CDR1 SGHTA, CDR2 FQGNSA. CDR3 in amino acids: CASSLAGTGELFF. In nucleotides, the CDR3 is TGTGCCAGCAGTTTAGCAGGGACCGGGGAGCTGTTTTTT.

The V call is TRBV15, the J call TRBJ2-2, with a possible D match to TRBD1 (5 bases). This CDR3 has 14 amino acids. In germline, CDR1 is LNHNV, CDR2 YYDKDF (reference sequence). Trimming left V 1 base short and J 4 bases short, with 7 bases between. The CDR3 sequence: CATSRGGGTGELFF. Written as DNA, the CDR3 is TGTGCCACCAGCAGAGGGGGCGGCACCGGGGAGCTGTTTTTT.

This clonotype was counted a few times. CDR3 in DNA: TGTGCCAGCAGCGTAGCGGGACAGGGGGCTTCCGGGGAGCTGTTTTTT. This gives the protein CASSVAGQGASGELFF. The chain has TRBV9 and TRBJ2-2, with TRBD1 matching over 12 bases. The CDR3 contains 16 residues. The V gene end was trimmed by 0 bases and the J gene end by 6 bases; junction bases not matched to a gene: 3. CDR1 and CDR2 (germline): SGDLS, YYNGEE. The full variable domain, completed using reference TRBV9 and TRBJ2-2, is DSGVTQTPKHLITATGQRVTLRCSPRSGDLSVYWYQQSLDQGLQFLIQYYNGEERAKGNILERFSAQQFPDLHSELNLSSLELGDSALYFCASSVAGQGASGELFFGEGSRLTVL.

There are a few counts of this clonotype. The chain employs TRBV7-9 and TRBJ2-5; 9 bases are shared with TRBD2. V was pared by 6 bases and J by 5 bases, with 10 bases of the junction left unmatched. The CDR3 is 15 amino acids. The germline V gene encodes CDR1 SEHNR and CDR2 FQNEAQ (reference sequence). The CDR3, as DNA: TGTGCCAGCAGTCAGACTAGCGGAAACGGGGAGACCCAGTACTTC. Its protein is CASSQTSGNGETQYF.

This clonotype was observed a handful of times. CDR3 in amino acids: CAGTSYGELFF. The CDR3 nucleotides read TGTGCCGGTACCTCGTACGGGGAGCTGTTTTTT. J is TRBJ2-2 and V is TRBV2, with no clear D. Germline CDR1 is SNHLY and CDR2 is FYNNEI. V shed 11 bases and J shed 7 bases, with 11 bases lying between them. The CDR3 extends over 11 amino acids.

There are a few counts of this clonotype. The chain recombines TRBV7-2 with TRBJ1-4; 7 bases are shared with TRBD1. The CDR3 extends over 15 amino acids. V trimming: 5 bases; J trimming: 0 bases; junction bases outside the gene matches: 3. CDR1 is SGHTA and CDR2 is FQGNSA in the germline V gene. This CDR3 is CASSAQGATNEKLFF. CDR3 coding DNA: TGTGCCAGCAGCGCGCAGGGGGCAACTAATGAAAAACTGTTTTTT.

This chain joins TRBV5-1 and TRBJ1-1; D uncertain. The CDR3 spans 14 residues. The V gene lost 0 bases and the J gene lost 5 bases, with 11 bases spanning the gap. Germline V CDR1 and CDR2: SGHRS, YFSETQ. DNA for the CDR3: TGCGCCAGCAGCTTGGGTCCGTGGGGAACTGAAGCTTTCTTT. It yields the protein CASSLGPWGTEAFF.

The V and J genes are TRBV5-6 and TRBJ2-7, with D possibly called TRBD1 or TRBD2 (5 bases each). Germline V gene lookup returns CDR1 SGHDT and CDR2 YYEEEE. V was trimmed by 2 bases and J by 2 bases, leaving 14 bases between them. This CDR3 has 15 residues. The CDR3 reads CASSFSPGRTYEQYF. The CDR3 region has the DNA TGTGCCAGCAGCTTCTCCCCGGGACGTACCTACGAGCAGTACTTC.

This clonotype was seen more than once but under ten times. For the CDR3, the DNA is TGCAGTGCCATCGCGACGGGACCACTCTCCTACAATGAGCAGTTCTTC. Protein: CSAIATGPLSYNEQFF. J is TRBJ2-1 and V is TRBV20-1; TRBD1 or TRBD2 may be the D gene (5 bases each). Germline CDR1 and CDR2: DFQATT and SNEGSKA (reference sequence). V shed 6 bases and J shed 0 bases, with 18 bases lying between them. This CDR3 is 16 amino acids long.

The chain recombines TRBV12-3 or TRBV12-4 with TRBJ2-1; D is unclear. The CDR3 runs to 15 residues. The V end lost 7 bases, the J end lost 3 bases, and 16 bases lay between the germline ends. CDR3 amino acids: CASTPLETHYNEQFF. CDR3 DNA sequence: TGTGCCAGCACCCCCTTAGAGACCCACTACAATGAGCAGTTCTTC.

The chain recombines TRBV5-1 with TRBJ2-1; 7 positions agree with TRBD2. CDR3 length equals 15 residues. Germline V gene data show CDR1 as SGHRS and CDR2 as YFSETQ. V trimming: 3 bases; J trimming: 4 bases; junction bases outside the gene matches: 7. CDR3 in DNA: TGCGCCAGCAGCTCGGGGGGAACCGCTTACAATGAGCAGTTCTTC. Its translation: CASSSGGTAYNEQFF.

This clonotype was recorded a few times. The chain links TRBV7-9 to TRBJ2-7, with 9 bases fitting TRBD1. The CDR3 loop spans 16 amino acids. Per germline, CDR1 SEHNR and CDR2 FQNEAQ (reference sequence). V lost 3 bases to trimming and J lost 5 bases; unmatched junction nucleotides: 11. The CDR3 region is CASSFDRRTGANEQYF. CDR3 in DNA: TGTGCCAGCAGCTTCGATCGGAGGACAGGGGCTAACGAGCAGTACTTC.

There are a few counts of this clonotype. This sequence joins TRBV5-5 and TRBJ2-6; 7 bases line up with TRBD1. With V trimmed by 1 base and J by 3 bases, 10 bases remained unmatched. CDR1 and CDR2 (germline): SGHKS, YYEKEE (reference sequence). The CDR3 runs to 18 residues. The CDR3 bases are TGTGCCAGCAGCTTGAATGTAGGGGGCGCGGATGGGGCCAACGTCCTGACTTTC. Its protein product is CASSLNVGGADGANVLTF.

This clonotype was observed a handful of times. This chain uses TRBV20-1 with TRBJ1-5; no definite D call. This CDR3 is 15 amino acids long. The germline V and J ends were trimmed by 3 bases and 3 bases, with 15 bases remaining between them. Germline V gene sequence: CDR1 DFQATT, CDR2 SNEGSKA (reference sequence). In DNA form, the CDR3 reads TGCAGTGCTAGTCGTGAGCCAGGACTCAATCAGCCCCAGCATTTT. The encoded protein is CSASREPGLNQPQHF.

The V call is TRBV4-1, the J call TRBJ2-7, with 7 bases fitting TRBD1. Germline-derived CDR1 and CDR2 are MGHRA and YSYEKL. The CDR3 runs to 17 residues. V shed 3 bases and J 2 bases; nucleotides not matched to a gene: 13. This chain's CDR3 is CASSHHITLGQTYEQYF. CDR3 DNA: TGCGCCAGCAGCCATCACATTACCTTGGGACAGACCTACGAGCAGTACTTC.

This clonotype was found a few times. The chain couples TRBV4-1 to TRBJ2-3; D possibly matches TRBD1 or TRBD2 (6 bases each). Germline V gives CDR1 MGHRA, CDR2 YSYEKL. CDR3 size: 16 residues. Trimming stripped 4 bases from V and 1 base from J, with 15 bases between. CDR3 sequence: CASSPAPGAGTDTQYF. CDR3 nucleotide sequence: TGCGCCAGCAGCCCCGCCCCGGGGGCCGGCACAGATACGCAGTATTTT.

The V and J genes are TRBV7-9 and TRBJ2-3, with TRBD2 matching over 11 bases. Unmatched junction bases numbered 7, after V lost 4 bases and J lost 4 bases. Per germline, CDR1 SEHNR and CDR2 FQNEAQ (reference sequence). This CDR3 has 16 residues. CDR3 sequence: CASSSADSGRADTQYF. The CDR3 DNA is TGTGCCAGCAGCTCCGCGGATAGCGGGAGGGCAGATACGCAGTATTTT. The whole variable domain, filled in from reference TRBV7-9 and TRBJ2-3, reads DTGVSQNPRHKITKRGQNVTFRCDPISEHNRLYWYRQTLGQGPEFLTYFQNEAQLEKSRLLSDRFSAERPKGSFSTLEIQRTEQGDSAMYLCASSSADSGRADTQYFGPGTRLTVL.

The rearrangement uses TRBV29-1 and TRBJ1-1; D might be TRBD1 (5 bases). The V and J ends lost 1 base and 5 bases respectively, with 20 bases between them. In germline, CDR1 is SQVTM, CDR2 ANQGSEA. The CDR3 runs to 16 residues. This CDR3 is CSVEGIDGTGGTEAFF. DNA for the CDR3: TGCAGCGTTGAAGGGATAGATGGTACTGGGGGGACTGAAGCTTTCTTT.

There are a few counts of this clonotype. The gene calls are TRBV18 and TRBJ2-3; D gene unclear. V lost 2 bases and J 0 bases, leaving 9 bases between the germline ends. The CDR3 spans 15 residues. CDR1 is KGHSH, CDR2 LQKENI, per germline. CDR3 loop: CASSPAFTSTDTQYF. CDR3 coding DNA: TGTGCCAGCTCACCAGCTTTTACTAGCACAGATACGCAGTATTTT.

DNA for the CDR3: TGCAGCGTTGGCAAGGGGGCAGGGTATGAAGCTTTCTTT. Translation: CSVGKGAGYEAFF. The V gene is TRBV29-1, the J gene TRBJ1-1; 7 positions agree with TRBD1. Germline loops: CDR1 SQVTM, CDR2 ANQGSEA. The V and J ends lost 4 bases and 7 bases, in that order; junction bases with no gene match: 9. This CDR3 is built from 13 residues.

The chain joins TRBV2 to TRBJ1-4; tentative D call: TRBD1 (6 bases). The V end lost 7 bases, the J end lost 7 bases, and 16 bases lay between the germline ends. Germline V lookup: CDR1 SNHLY, CDR2 FYNNEI. This CDR3 is built from 14 residues. Here the CDR3 DNA reads TGTGCCAGCACCCTACAGGGCCTCGGTGAAAAACTGTTTTTT. Amino acids: CASTLQGLGEKLFF.

This clonotype has a handful of counts. V is TRBV20-1 and J is TRBJ2-7; 8 bases fit TRBD2. The junction had 7 bases not matched to a gene; V was cut back by 6 bases and J by 3 bases. Germline V gene sequence: CDR1 DFQATT, CDR2 SNEGSKA (reference sequence). CDR3 size: 13 residues. CDR3 nucleotide sequence: TGCAGTGCCGGGGGGACTAGTCTCTACGAGCAGTACTTC. Protein: CSAGGTSLYEQYF.

This clonotype was counted between two and nine times. The chain joins TRBV15 to TRBJ1-6; D gene uncertain. Looked up from germline, CDR1 is LNHNV and CDR2 is YYDKDF (reference sequence). The CDR3 covers 13 residues. Trimming took 5 bases from V and 8 from J, leaving 10 bases between them. This CDR3 reads CATSQIHDSPLHF. Written as DNA, the CDR3 is TGTGCCACCAGCCAAATACATGATTCACCCCTCCACTTT.

This clonotype came up a few times. The V call is TRBV12-3 or TRBV12-4, the J call TRBJ2-1; the match to TRBD2 covers 8 bases. The CDR3 sequence is 15 residues long. With V trimmed by 6 bases and J by 5 bases, 9 bases remained unmatched. CDR3 nucleotide sequence: TGTGCCAGCAGCCCGGGGGGGGGCGCGGACAATGAGCAGTTCTTC. Its protein is CASSPGGGADNEQFF.

Ten or more counts support this clonotype. The chain combines TRBV3-1 with TRBJ1-2; perhaps TRBD1 as D (5 bases). The germline V gene has CDR1 LGHDT and CDR2 YNNKEL (reference sequence). The CDR3 covers 15 residues. V shed 7 bases and J shed 4 bases, with 19 bases lying between them. The CDR3 reads CASTKRGGAGYGYTF. The CDR3 DNA reads as TGTGCCAGCACCAAAAGAGGAGGGGCGGGCTATGGCTACACCTTC.

This chain connects TRBV6-5 to TRBJ2-7, with a weak D call TRBD1 (7 bases). V was trimmed by 7 bases and J by 4 bases, leaving 20 bases between them. The CDR3 covers 15 residues. Germline V lookup: CDR1 MNHEY, CDR2 SVGAGI. CDR3 loop: CASMYWTGGSYEQYF. In DNA, the CDR3 is TGTGCCAGCATGTACTGGACAGGAGGGTCATACGAGCAGTACTTC.

The genes are TRBV12-3 or TRBV12-4 and TRBJ2-1, with 7 bases that match TRBD2. The CDR3 contains 15 residues. Trimming at V came to 3 bases and at J to 10 bases, leaving 12 bases not matched to a gene. The CDR3 DNA sequence: TGTGCCAGCAGTTTGGGACCCGGGACTACGTCGGAGCAGTTCTTC. Its translation is CASSLGPGTTSEQFF.

This clonotype was seen only a few times. The chain is built from TRBV7-2 and TRBJ2-3, with 8 nucleotides matching TRBD1. After removal of 5 bases from V and 4 bases from J, the junction contained 5 bases not matched to a gene. Germline V gene lookup returns CDR1 SGHTA and CDR2 FQGNSA. This CDR3 spans 14 amino acids. The CDR3 bases are TGTGCCAGCAGCCACAGGGGGGTCGCAGATACGCAGTATTTT. Its translation is CASSHRGVADTQYF.

The gene calls are TRBV28 and TRBJ1-5, with D unresolved. The length of the CDR3 is 15 residues. Trimming pared 6 bases from V and 1 base from J, leaving 13 bases between. From germline, CDR1 is MDHEN and CDR2 SYDVKM. The chain's CDR3 is CASRALGGSNQPQHF. The CDR3 nucleotides are TGTGCCAGCAGGGCCCTTGGAGGGAGCAATCAGCCCCAGCATTTT. Based on the CDR3 plus reference TRBV28 and TRBJ1-5, the full variable domain is DVKVTQSSRYLVKRTGEKVFLECVQDMDHENMFWYRQDPGLGLRLIYFSYDVKMKEKGDIPEGYSVSREKKERFSLILESASTNQTSMYLCASRALGGSNQPQHFGDGTRLSIL.

In its sample, this clonotype was seen a few times. The gene calls are TRBV6-1 and TRBJ1-2; the match to TRBD1 covers 7 bases. The CDR3 sequence is 13 residues long. CDR1 is MNHNS, CDR2 SASEGT, per germline. J gave up 4 bases and V 7 bases, and 6 bases lay outside the gene matches. This CDR3 reads CASMGQGVYGYTF. The CDR3 nucleotides read TGTGCCAGCATGGGGCAGGGGGTCTATGGCTACACCTTC.

As concerns this clonotype: One end of the junction is discordant with germline, which a read error may explain. The chain has TRBV25-1 and TRBJ1-6; D not certain. The germline gives CDR1 MGHDK, CDR2 SYGVNS. The CDR3 contains 14 residues. CDR3 in amino acids: CASNSGPYNSPLHF. CDR3 DNA: TGTGCAAGCAACAGTGGGCCCTATAATTCACCCCTCCACTTT.

This clonotype showed up just a few times. The junction shows a germline mismatch at one end, possibly a read error. V and J are TRBV7-9 and TRBJ2-7; D gene ambiguous. Germline V gene sequence: CDR1 SEHNR, CDR2 FQNEAQ (reference sequence). The CDR3 length is 14 residues. The chain's CDR3 is CASSFSGSSDEQYF. DNA for the CDR3: TGTGCCAGCAGCTTTTCGGGCTCCTCCGACGAGCAGTACTTC.